Sequencing of this T cell receptor beta chain was carried out in a study of cytomegalovirus exposure and HLA in healthy donors (dated by TCRdb to the late 2010s). In terms of the full investigation: According to a later analysis, the roughly 130 validation repertoires were produced on the same platform as the roughly 720 repertoires of the first cohort. The study was designed to test whether signatures of past pathogen exposure could be identified by cataloging public T cell receptors. Besides the first cohort of about 730 subjects, a separate validation cohort made up of 120 different subjects was used. To predict cytomegalovirus infection status, the study combined high-throughput TCR immunosequencing, statistical association of individual TCRs with disease status, and machine learning. Paper-wide results and their limitations: The classifier was reported to diagnose cytomegalovirus status with high specificity and sensitivity in both the original and validation cohorts. In vitro tests confirmed that a few of the cytomegalovirus-associated TCR beta chains recognize cytomegalovirus antigens. A later analysis found that TCRs clustered in the first cohort also tended to co-occur in the 100 to 150 validation repertoires, with more than 90% of cluster scores above 0. The authors suggested that the approach could potentially be generalized to other disease states and immunological phenotypes. Most TCR sequences were seen in very few donors, while some public TCRs were found in many individuals. A total of about 150 TCR beta chains were listed by the study as associated with cytomegalovirus. A later analysis had no HLA typing for the validation cohort, so co-occurrence there was scored across all 120 repertoires.

Separate from the approximately 690-subject first cohort, the validation cohort of roughly 110 subjects was the group to which the donors belonged. Worth noting for this clone: This clone's antigen is unknown. It has no much larger one-base neighbor in the sample; base qualities were not kept.

The CDR3 covers 12 residues, taking in both the cysteine and the phenylalanine. CDR3 DNA is the only sequence kept; it has 36 bases, read in frame from the first base. Relative to germline, V is 7 bases shorter and J is 5 bases shorter, with 11 bases between their ends. The germline V gene encodes CDR1 MNHEY and CDR2 SMNVEV (reference sequence). Library preparation employed the immunoSEQ multiplex PCR assay. The paper's data handling went like this. To diagnose cytomegalovirus status from the catalog of TCR beta chain sequences, a statistical classification framework was built. The table was pulled from immuneACCESS by TCRdb, which kept in-frame rearrangements only. Such tables lose some clones; where checked, under half of the loss comes from unresolved V genes, and the rest has no known cause. The V and J calls and clone size were taken over from that table, and D and trimming were inferred from the DNA. For this sample there are under 200,000 clones; about 89% appear just once. The top ten hold 3% of the sample.

Sequencing was done on a sample of PBMCs. The sequence derives from a woman aged 18-35 years in good health and CMV-seropositive. The rearranged segments are TRBV27 and TRBJ1-2; the D gene remains uncertain. The nucleotides read TGTGCCAGCACCTCTCCGGGTTATGGCTACACCTTC. Translated, it gives CASTSPGYGYTF.